These T cell receptor beta chains were read from a single sample in a study of blood T cell repertoires in COVID-19. Clones were sequenced by immunoSEQ multiplex PCR, and TCRdb holds only the in-frame ones, with some missing. Among approximately 70,000 clones, roughly 80% were seen once, and the ten largest hold under 20%. Sequencing used peripheral blood. These receptor sequences come from a human donor in a cohort sampled during active COVID-19. Each CDR3 is given with its conserved first and last residue. A D gene is named only where the DNA matches it firmly. Clone size is not always given. Where it is, it says once, few, many or a class for expanded clones.

len	abundance	v_gene	d_gene	j_gene	CDR3nt	CDR3aa
15	few	TRBV6-2/TRBV6-3	TRBD1	TRBJ1-6	TGTGCCAGCAGTTACCCGACAGGGGGGGTTTTGTCCCTCCACTTT	CASSYPTGGVLSLHF
14	NA	TRBV11-2	NA	TRBJ1-3	TGTGCCAGCAGTTTTGACACGCTAGGAAACACCATATATTTT	CASSFDTLGNTIYF
14	NA	TRBV6-5	NA	TRBJ1-2	TGTGCCAGCAGCGAGCCCGGGATCGGCTATGGCTACACCTTC	CASSEPGIGYGYTF
14	NA	TRBV5-4	TRBD1	TRBJ1-1	TGTGCCAGCAGCTTGCACAGGGGGTATACTGAAGCTTTCTTT	CASSLHRGYTEAFF
13	NA	TRBV3-1/TRBV3-2	NA	TRBJ1-1	TGTGCCAGCAGCCAGGGAGTGAACACTGAAGCTTTCTTT	CASSQGVNTEAFF
13	NA	TRBV9	NA	TRBJ1-5	TGTGCCAGCAGCGTAGACTGGAATCAGCCCCAGCATTTT	CASSVDWNQPQHF
16	NA	TRBV19	NA	TRBJ2-3	TGTGCCAGTAGTGAATTTAGCGGATCGTTGTCGGATACGCAGTATTTT	CASSEFSGSLSDTQYF
13	NA	TRBV10-3	TRBD1	TRBJ1-4	TGTGCCATCAAGGACAGGGGTGATGAAAAACTGTTTTTT	CAIKDRGDEKLFF
15	once	TRBV7-2	TRBD2	TRBJ2-3	TGTGCCAGCACCCCCCGGGGGGGAATGACAGATACGCAGTATTTT	CASTPRGGMTDTQYF
13	once	TRBV9	NA	TRBJ1-2	TGTGCCAGCCGACCCACAGGGTTTGCCGGCTACACCTTC	CASRPTGFAGYTF
14	NA	TRBV6-5	NA	TRBJ2-1	TGTGCCAGCAGTTACGGTAGGGGAAACAATGAGCAGTTCTTC	CASSYGRGNNEQFF
15	NA	TRBV11-1	TRBD1	TRBJ2-1	TGTGCCAGCAGCGCCTCCGGGACAGTTTCTAATGAGCAGTTCTTC	CASSASGTVSNEQFF
17	NA	TRBV7-6	NA	TRBJ1-6	TGTGCCAGCAGCACTAGAAGCAGGGGCTCCTATAATTCACCCCTCCACTTT	CASSTRSRGSYNSPLHF
14	NA	TRBV4-1	TRBD1	TRBJ1-4	TGCGCCAGCAGCCAAGCTTTGGACAGGCACAAACTGTTTTTT	CASSQALDRHKLFF
14	NA	TRBV5-8	TRBD1	TRBJ2-2	TGTGCCAGCAGCGCCCGGACAGGGTCCGAGGAGCTGTTTTTT	CASSARTGSEELFF
15	NA	TRBV5-4	NA	TRBJ2-5	TGTGCCAGCAGCATCCGGACAGGAGGGGAAGAGACCCAGTACTTC	CASSIRTGGEETQYF
15	NA	TRBV3-1/TRBV3-2	TRBD2	TRBJ2-7	TGTGCCAGCAGCCGTCTAGCGGGGGGAGCCTACGAGCAGTACTTC	CASSRLAGGAYEQYF
16	NA	TRBV7-8	NA	TRBJ2-3	TGTGCCAGCAGCCCGTGGGACTGGAAAACGACAGATACGCAGTATTTT	CASSPWDWKTTDTQYF
15	NA	TRBV19	TRBD1	TRBJ1-5	TGTGCCAGTAGTCCTCGACAGGGTCGGGATCAGCCCCAGCATTTT	CASSPRQGRDQPQHF
11	NA	TRBV12-3/TRBV12-4	TRBD1	TRBJ1-1	TGTGCCAGCAGTAACAGGGGAGGAGCTTTCTTT	CASSNRGGAFF